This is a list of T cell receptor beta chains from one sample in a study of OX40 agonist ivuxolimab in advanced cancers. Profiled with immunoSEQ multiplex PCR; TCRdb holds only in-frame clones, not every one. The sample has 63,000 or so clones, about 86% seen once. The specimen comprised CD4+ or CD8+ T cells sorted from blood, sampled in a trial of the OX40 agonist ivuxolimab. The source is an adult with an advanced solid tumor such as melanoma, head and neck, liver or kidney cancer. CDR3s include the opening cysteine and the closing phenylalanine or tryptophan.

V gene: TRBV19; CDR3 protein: CASSPAHLDTSTDTQYF
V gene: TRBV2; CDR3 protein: CASTWTGNTEAFF
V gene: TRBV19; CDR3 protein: CASSPTLHLYNEQFF
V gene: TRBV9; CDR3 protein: CASSVAQGINNEQFF
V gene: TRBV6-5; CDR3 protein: CASSGPGNTIYF
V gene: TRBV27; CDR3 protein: CASTSDRSSGNTIYF
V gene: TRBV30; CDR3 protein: CAWSQMTGVKDTEAFF
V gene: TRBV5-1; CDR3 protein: CASSLASGLLEQFF
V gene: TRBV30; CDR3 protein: CAWSQGGGAVQPQHF
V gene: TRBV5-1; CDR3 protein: CASSFNPANTEAFF
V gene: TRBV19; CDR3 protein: CASSIMARGIEPQHF
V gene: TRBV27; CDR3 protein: CASTRGDTYEQYF
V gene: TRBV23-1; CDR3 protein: CASSRTVNSNQPQHF